A selection of T cell receptor beta chains follows, all from one sample in a study of blood T cell repertoires in COVID-19. Data came from immunoSEQ multiplex PCR; TCRdb stores just in-frame clones and leaves some out. The data contain under 200,000 clones, 86% of them singletons. The sample consisted of PBMCs or T cells enriched from blood (not recorded which). These receptors originate from a man between 40 and 49 years old with acute COVID-19. The CDR3 runs from the conserved cysteine through the conserved F or W. The D gene is left open where the match is weak. Size is stated for part of the rows, as once, few or many counts, or as a class when the clone is expanded.

clone size: NA
V gene: TRBV6-5
D gene: TRBD1
J gene: TRBJ2-4
CDR3 protein: CASSYSRQGGNIQYF
CDR3 DNA: TGTGCCAGCAGTTACTCTCGACAGGGGGGAAACATTCAGTACTTC

clone size: NA
V gene: TRBV10-2
D gene: NA
J gene: TRBJ1-1
CDR3 protein: CASSEYYNTEAFF
CDR3 DNA: TGCGCCAGCAGTGAGTACTATAACACTGAAGCTTTCTTT

clone size: NA
V gene: TRBV28
D gene: NA
J gene: TRBJ1-5
CDR3 protein: CASSSGEGTGQPQHF
CDR3 DNA: TGTGCCAGCAGTTCAGGGGAGGGAACGGGTCAGCCCCAGCATTTT

clone size: NA
V gene: TRBV10-3
D gene: NA
J gene: TRBJ1-1
CDR3 protein: CATVERWQTNTEAFF
CDR3 DNA: TGTGCCACCGTTGAGCGTTGGCAAACGAACACTGAAGCTTTCTTT

clone size: NA
V gene: TRBV4-1
D gene: NA
J gene: TRBJ2-7
CDR3 protein: CASSQVPPLGYEQYF
CDR3 DNA: TGCGCCAGCAGCCAAGTACCCCCACTAGGCTACGAGCAGTACTTC

clone size: NA
V gene: TRBV3-1/TRBV3-2
D gene: NA
J gene: TRBJ1-1
CDR3 protein: CASSQGVGGVTEAFF
CDR3 DNA: TGTGCCAGCAGCCAAGGAGTTGGCGGGGTCACTGAAGCTTTCTTT

clone size: once
V gene: TRBV27
D gene: TRBD2
J gene: TRBJ2-7
CDR3 protein: CASSTTSGRAYEQYF
CDR3 DNA: TGTGCCAGCAGTACGACTAGCGGGAGGGCCTACGAGCAGTACTTC

clone size: once
V gene: TRBV5-5
D gene: TRBD2
J gene: TRBJ2-1
CDR3 protein: CASSPGLVWYNEQFF
CDR3 DNA: TGTGCCAGCAGCCCTGGACTAGTTTGGTACAATGAGCAGTTCTTC

clone size: few
V gene: TRBV3-1/TRBV3-2
D gene: NA
J gene: TRBJ1-3
CDR3 protein: CASSQLAAAIYF
CDR3 DNA: TGTGCCAGCAGCCAATTGGCGGCCGCCATATATTTT

clone size: NA
V gene: TRBV3-1/TRBV3-2
D gene: NA
J gene: TRBJ2-7
CDR3 protein: CASSRAGGADGYEQYF
CDR3 DNA: TGTGCCAGCAGCCGGGCCGGCGGGGCTGATGGGTACGAGCAGTACTTC

clone size: once
V gene: TRBV6-7
D gene: TRBD1
J gene: TRBJ2-7
CDR3 protein: CASSYRDRGPRLDYEQYF
CDR3 DNA: TGTGCCAGCAGTTACAGAGACAGGGGGCCGAGACTGGACTACGAGCAGTACTTC

clone size: NA
V gene: TRBV27
D gene: TRBD2
J gene: TRBJ2-1
CDR3 protein: CASSSQDLAGVPYNEQFF
CDR3 DNA: TGTGCCAGCAGTTCGCAGGATTTAGCGGGGGTCCCTTACAATGAGCAGTTCTTC

clone size: NA
V gene: TRBV7-8
D gene: NA
J gene: TRBJ2-7
CDR3 protein: CASSLGFNYEQYF
CDR3 DNA: TGTGCCAGCAGCTTAGGTTTCAATTACGAGCAGTACTTC

clone size: NA
V gene: TRBV5-1
D gene: NA
J gene: TRBJ1-1
CDR3 protein: CASSGWDIMNTEAFF
CDR3 DNA: TGCGCCAGCAGCGGATGGGACATCATGAACACTGAAGCTTTCTTT

clone size: NA
V gene: TRBV21-1
D gene: NA
J gene: TRBJ1-2
CDR3 protein: CASPTGGLYGYTF
CDR3 DNA: TGTGCCAGCCCCACAGGGGGCCTCTATGGCTACACCTTC

clone size: few
V gene: TRBV2
D gene: NA
J gene: TRBJ1-6
CDR3 protein: CASLPEDSPLHF
CDR3 DNA: TGTGCCAGCCTACCGGAGGACTCACCCCTCCACTTT

clone size: NA
V gene: TRBV5-1
D gene: NA
J gene: TRBJ2-1
CDR3 protein: CASSFGGYNEQFF
CDR3 DNA: TGCGCCAGCAGCTTCGGAGGTTACAATGAGCAGTTCTTC

clone size: NA
V gene: TRBV14
D gene: TRBD2
J gene: TRBJ2-3
CDR3 protein: CASSQVSSGVPDTQYF
CDR3 DNA: TGTGCCAGCAGCCAAGTGTCTAGCGGAGTTCCAGATACGCAGTATTTT

clone size: NA
V gene: TRBV11-1
D gene: NA
J gene: TRBJ1-1
CDR3 protein: CASSLGRNTEAFF
CDR3 DNA: TGTGCCAGCAGCCTTGGGAGGAACACTGAAGCTTTCTTT

clone size: NA
V gene: TRBV11-2
D gene: TRBD1
J gene: TRBJ2-7
CDR3 protein: CASSLGPGTGYYEQYF
CDR3 DNA: TGTGCCAGCAGCTTAGGGCCCGGGACAGGCTACTACGAGCAGTACTTC